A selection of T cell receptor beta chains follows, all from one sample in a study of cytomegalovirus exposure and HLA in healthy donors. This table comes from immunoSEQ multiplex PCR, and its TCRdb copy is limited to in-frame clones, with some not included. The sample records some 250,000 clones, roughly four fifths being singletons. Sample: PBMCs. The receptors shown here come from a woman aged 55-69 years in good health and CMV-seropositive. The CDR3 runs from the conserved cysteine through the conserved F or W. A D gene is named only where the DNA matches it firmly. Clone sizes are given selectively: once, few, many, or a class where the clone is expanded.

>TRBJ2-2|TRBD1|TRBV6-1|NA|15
CASISGQVNTGELFF
TGTGCCAGCATAAGTGGACAGGTGAACACCGGGGAGCTGTTTTTT
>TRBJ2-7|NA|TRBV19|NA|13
CASSTRRDSRQYF
TGTGCCAGTAGTACAAGGAGGGACAGCCGGCAGTACTTC
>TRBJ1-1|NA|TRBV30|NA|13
CAWTPNRGTEAFF
TGTGCCTGGACCCCCAACAGAGGGACTGAAGCTTTCTTT
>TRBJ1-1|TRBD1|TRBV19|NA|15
CASSITGGMNTEAFF
TGTGCCAGTAGTATCACAGGGGGCATGAACACTGAAGCTTTCTTT
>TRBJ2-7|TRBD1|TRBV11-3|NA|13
CASSIRGRHEQYF
TGTGCCAGCAGCATCAGGGGGCGCCACGAGCAGTACTTC
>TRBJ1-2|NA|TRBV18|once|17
CASSRTVRGAEAWGYTF
TGTGCCAGCTCTCGGACCGTTAGGGGCGCCGAAGCTTGGGGCTACACCTTC
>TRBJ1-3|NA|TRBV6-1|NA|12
CAGGPGGNTIYF
TGTGCGGGGGGGCCCGGCGGAAACACCATATATTTT
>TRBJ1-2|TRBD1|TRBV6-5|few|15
CASSSTGKGYWGYTF
TGTGCCAGCAGTTCGACAGGGAAGGGCTATTGGGGCTACACCTTC
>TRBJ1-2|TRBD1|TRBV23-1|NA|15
CASSPPTGGGHGYTF
TGCGCCAGCAGTCCGCCCACAGGGGGCGGGCATGGCTACACCTTC
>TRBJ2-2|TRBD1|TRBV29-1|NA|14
CSVLGQGGTGELFF
TGCAGCGTTTTGGGACAGGGGGGCACCGGGGAGCTGTTTTTT
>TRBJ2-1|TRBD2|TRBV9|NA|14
CASSEGTSGPEQFF
TGTGCCAGCAGTGAGGGGACTAGCGGACCGGAGCAGTTCTTC
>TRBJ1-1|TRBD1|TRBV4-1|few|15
CASSLQTGVNTEAFF
TGCGCCAGCAGCCTCCAGACAGGGGTTAACACTGAAGCTTTCTTT
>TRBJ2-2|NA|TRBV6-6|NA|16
CASSYLRGGKTGELFF
TGTGCCAGCAGTTACCTCCGAGGCGGGAAGACCGGGGAGCTGTTTTTT
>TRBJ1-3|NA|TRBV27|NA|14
CASSRHGVGNTIYF
TGTGCCAGCAGTCGCCACGGGGTTGGAAACACCATATATTTT
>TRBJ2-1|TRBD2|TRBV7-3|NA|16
CASSRGGAGSYNEQFF
TGTGCCAGCTCCCGGGGAGGGGCTGGGTCCTACAATGAGCAGTTCTTC
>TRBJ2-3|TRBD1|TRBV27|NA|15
CASSLPGQGTDTQYF
TGTGCCAGCAGTCTACCGGGACAGGGTACAGATACGCAGTATTTT
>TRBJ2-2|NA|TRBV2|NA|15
CASRSRQGGTGELFF
TGTGCCAGCAGGTCCCGCCAGGGCGGCACCGGGGAGCTGTTTTTT
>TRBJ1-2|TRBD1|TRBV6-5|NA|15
CASRRSGTANYGYTF
TGTGCCAGCAGGCGGTCCGGGACAGCCAACTATGGCTACACCTTC
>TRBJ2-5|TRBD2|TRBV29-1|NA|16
CSSGSLAGGFQETQYF
TGCAGCTCCGGTAGTCTAGCGGGAGGTTTCCAAGAGACCCAGTACTTC
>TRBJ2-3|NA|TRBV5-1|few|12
CASSHRSDTQYF
TGCGCCAGCAGCCACAGGTCGGATACGCAGTATTTT
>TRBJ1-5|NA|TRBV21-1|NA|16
CASSKAPRGQDQPQHF
TGTGCCAGCAGCAAAGCCCCCAGGGGGCAGGATCAGCCCCAGCATTTT
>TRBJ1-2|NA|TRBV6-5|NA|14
CASSPGPGIYGYTF
TGTGCCAGCAGCCCAGGACCAGGGATATATGGCTACACCTTC
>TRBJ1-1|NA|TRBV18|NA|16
CASSPRGTVSHTEAFF
TGTGCCAGCTCACCACGAGGAACGGTCAGTCACACTGAAGCTTTCTTT
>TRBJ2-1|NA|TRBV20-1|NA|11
CSARDNNEQFF
TGCAGTGCTAGAGATAACAATGAGCAGTTCTTC
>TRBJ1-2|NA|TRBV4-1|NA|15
CASSQDQGLDYGYTF
TGCGCCAGCAGCCAAGACCAGGGATTAGACTATGGCTACACCTTC
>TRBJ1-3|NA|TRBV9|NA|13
CASRQSSGNTIYF
TGTGCCAGCAGACAGAGCTCTGGAAACACCATATATTTT
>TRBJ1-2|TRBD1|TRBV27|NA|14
CASSSSTGDYGYTF
TGTGCCAGCAGTTCCTCGACAGGGGACTATGGCTACACCTTC
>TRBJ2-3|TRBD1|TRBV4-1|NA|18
CASSQGGSGTGVSDTQYF
TGCGCCAGCAGCCAAGGGGGGTCAGGCACAGGGGTCTCAGATACGCAGTATTTT
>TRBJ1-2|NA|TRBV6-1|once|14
CASTRGISGYGYTF
TGTGCCAGCACCAGAGGGATATCGGGCTATGGCTACACCTTC
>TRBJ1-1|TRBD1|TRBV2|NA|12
CASTTHRGGTFF
TGTGCCAGCACTACCCACAGGGGTGGAACTTTCTTT
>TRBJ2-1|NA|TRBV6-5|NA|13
CASSFIDRNEQFF
TGTGCCAGCAGTTTCATAGACAGGAATGAGCAGTTCTTC
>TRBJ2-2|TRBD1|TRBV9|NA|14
CASGQVLNTGELFF
TGTGCCAGTGGACAGGTTCTGAACACCGGGGAGCTGTTTTTT
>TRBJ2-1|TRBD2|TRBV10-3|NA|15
CAISAGTSSFDEQFF
TGTGCCATCAGCGCGGGGACTAGCAGTTTCGATGAGCAGTTCTTC
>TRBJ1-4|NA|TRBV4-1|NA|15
CASSLRGGEGEKLFF
TGCGCCAGCAGTCTCCGGGGGGGGGAGGGTGAAAAACTGTTTTTT
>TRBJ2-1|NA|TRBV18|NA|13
CASSTTADNEQFF
TGTGCCAGCTCCACGACAGCAGACAATGAGCAGTTCTTC
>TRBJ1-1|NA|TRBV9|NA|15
CASSPSDWRNTEAFF
TGTGCCAGCAGCCCTTCGGACTGGCGGAACACTGAAGCTTTCTTT
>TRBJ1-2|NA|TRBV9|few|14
CASSVETAGHGYTF
TGTGCCAGCAGCGTAGAGACAGCGGGCCATGGCTACACCTTC
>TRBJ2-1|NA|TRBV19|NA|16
CASTAQVANPYNEQFF
TGTGCCAGTACCGCCCAGGTAGCGAACCCTTACAATGAGCAGTTCTTC
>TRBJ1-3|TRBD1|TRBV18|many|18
CASSPPSGTGTSGNTIYF
TGTGCCAGCTCACCACCTTCCGGGACAGGGACTTCTGGAAACACCATATATTTT
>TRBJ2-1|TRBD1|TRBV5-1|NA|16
CASSQSTGGFGNEQFF
TGCGCCAGCAGCCAATCTACAGGGGGCTTTGGCAATGAGCAGTTCTTC
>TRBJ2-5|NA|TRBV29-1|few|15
CSVVQGGDFWETQYF
TGCAGCGTTGTCCAGGGGGGCGACTTTTGGGAGACCCAGTACTTC
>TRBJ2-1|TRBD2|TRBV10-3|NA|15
CAISPSSGHYNEQFF
TGTGCCATCAGCCCCTCTAGCGGACATTACAATGAGCAGTTCTTC
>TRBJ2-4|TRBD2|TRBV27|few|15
CASSLLWGGKNIQYF
TGTGCCAGCAGTTTATTGTGGGGGGGGAAAAACATTCAGTACTTC
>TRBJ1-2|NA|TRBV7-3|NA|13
CASSNTAWGGYTF
TGTGCCAGCAGCAACACCGCTTGGGGCGGCTACACCTTC
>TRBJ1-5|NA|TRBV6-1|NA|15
CASSESIRGKQPQHF
TGTGCCAGCAGTGAATCGATCAGGGGAAAACAGCCCCAGCATTTT
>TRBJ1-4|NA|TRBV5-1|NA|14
CASKSGGFGEKLFF
TGCGCCAGCAAATCGGGAGGGTTCGGTGAAAAACTGTTTTTT
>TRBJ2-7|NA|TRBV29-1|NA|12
CSVDGGAYEQYF
TGCAGCGTTGACGGCGGAGCCTACGAGCAGTACTTC
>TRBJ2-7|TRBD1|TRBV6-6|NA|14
CASSYPGQDYEQYF
TGTGCCAGCAGTTACCCCGGACAGGACTACGAGCAGTACTTC
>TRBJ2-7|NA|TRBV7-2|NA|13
CASSSGGRYEQYF
TGTGCCAGCAGCTCTGGGGGGAGGTACGAGCAGTACTTC
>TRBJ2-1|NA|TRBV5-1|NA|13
CASSSTTYGERFF
TGCGCCAGCAGCTCTACAACCTACGGGGAGCGGTTCTTC
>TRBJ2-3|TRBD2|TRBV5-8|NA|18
CASSFPSTSGISTDTQYF
TGTGCCAGCAGCTTTCCTTCGACTAGCGGGATAAGCACAGATACGCAGTATTTT
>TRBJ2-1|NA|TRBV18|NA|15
CASSPPAGLPNEQFF
TGTGCCAGCTCACCCCCCGCAGGACTCCCCAATGAGCAGTTCTTC
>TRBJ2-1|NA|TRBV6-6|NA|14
CASRRADSYNEQFF
TGTGCCAGCAGGAGGGCGGATTCCTACAATGAGCAGTTCTTC